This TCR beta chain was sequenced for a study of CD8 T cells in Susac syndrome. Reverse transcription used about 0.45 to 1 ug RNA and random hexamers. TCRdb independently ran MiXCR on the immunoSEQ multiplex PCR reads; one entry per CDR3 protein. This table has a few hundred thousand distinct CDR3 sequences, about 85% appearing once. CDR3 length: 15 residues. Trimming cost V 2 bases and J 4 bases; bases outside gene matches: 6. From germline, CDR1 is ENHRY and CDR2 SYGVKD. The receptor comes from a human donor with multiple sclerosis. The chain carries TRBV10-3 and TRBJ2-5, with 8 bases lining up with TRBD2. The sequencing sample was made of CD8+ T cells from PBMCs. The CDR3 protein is CAISEPAGGPETQYF. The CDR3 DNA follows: TGTGCCATCAGTGAGCCGGCGGGGGGCCCAGAGACCCAGTACTTC.